One sample yielded the 17 T cell receptor beta chains listed below, sequenced in a study of neurological immune-mediated disorders. TCRdb analysed the 5' RACE reads with MiXCR anew, one entry per CDR3 protein. The sample yields around 40,000 distinct CDR3 sequences, roughly 13% seen once. Input material: PBMCs. All receptors derive from a female donor in good health.

There are many counts of this clonotype. CDR3 in DNA: TGTGCCAGCAGTGATGGACGGGACACTGAAGCTTTCTTT. The encoded protein is CASSDGRDTEAFF. J is TRBJ1-1 and V is TRBV2; D remains ambiguous. Between the trimmed V and J ends, which lost 3 bases and 3 bases, there was a span of 8 bases. Germline values: CDR1 SNHLY, CDR2 FYNNEI. The CDR3 runs to 13 residues.

This clonotype showed up many times. J is TRBJ2-2 and V is TRBV12-3 or TRBV12-4, with D unresolved. Trimming took 6 bases from V and 0 from J, leaving 2 bases between them. This CDR3 spans 12 amino acids. The CDR3: CASRPNTGELFF. CDR3 bases: TGTGCCAGCAGACCGAACACCGGGGAGCTGTTTTTT.

As regards this clonotype: Given a much more abundant clone one base away, this may be a read error. J is TRBJ1-1 and V is TRBV11-2; D gene ambiguous. V lost 4 bases and J 5 bases, leaving 17 bases between the germline ends. Germline V lookup: CDR1 SGHAT, CDR2 FQNNGV. CDR3 length: 15 residues. Here the CDR3 reads CASSSSSRQTTEAFF. CDR3 coding DNA: TGTGCCAGCAGCTCCAGCAGCCGGCAGACGACTGAAGCTTTCTTT.

In this sample, this clonotype turned up many times. This chain joins TRBV28 and TRBJ2-7; maybe TRBD2 (6 bases). Trimming removed 3 bases at V and 3 bases at J, with 12 bases between. The V gene's germline CDR1 is MDHEN and CDR2 SYDVKM. This CDR3 comprises 14 residues. CDR3 in DNA: TGTGCCAGCAGTTTGAGCGGAGGGGACTACGAGCAGTACTTC. Protein: CASSLSGGDYEQYF.

This clonotype came up many times. The rearrangement links TRBV7-6 to TRBJ1-3; D remains unclear. CDR3 length: 16 amino acids. The V gene lost 9 bases and the J gene lost 0 bases, with 18 bases spanning the gap. Germline V gene data show CDR1 as SGHVS and CDR2 as FNYEAQ. CDR3 nucleotide sequence: TGTGCCAGTAATCCCAACGCGCACATCTCTGGAAACACCATATATTTT. Protein: CASNPNAHISGNTIYF.

This clonotype was observed many times. This sequence joins TRBV3-1 and TRBJ2-7; D possibly corresponds to TRBD2 (5 bases). With 4 bases removed from V and 4 bases from J, the gap between germline ends came to 11 bases. The CDR3 has 13 residues. CDR1 and CDR2 (germline): LGHDT, YNNKEL (reference sequence). The CDR3 DNA sequence: TGTGCCAGCAGCCTTGAGCGGAGGTACGAGCAGTACTTC. The encoded protein is CASSLERRYEQYF.

This clonotype was detected ten times or more. The chain uses TRBV15 and TRBJ1-4; D perhaps matches TRBD1 (5 bases). This CDR3 has 13 amino acids. Germline lookup yields CDR1 LNHNV and CDR2 YYDKDF (reference sequence). V was clipped by 5 bases and J by 7 bases, with 11 bases between them. The CDR3 protein is CATSAWGAEKLFF. The CDR3 nucleotides are TGTGCCACCAGCGCGTGGGGCGCTGAAAAACTGTTTTTT.

The chain joins TRBV5-1 to TRBJ2-2; TRBD2 matches 14 bases. CDR3 length: 15 residues. CDR1 is SGHRS and CDR2 is YFSETQ in the germline V gene. Trimming at V came to 5 bases and at J to 11 bases, leaving 8 bases not matched to a gene. The CDR3 DNA is TGCGCCAGCAGGGAGACGGGACTAGCGGGAGTTGAGCTGTTTTTT. Its protein product is CASRETGLAGVELFF. Drawing the rest from reference TRBV5-1 and TRBJ2-2, the complete variable domain is KAGVTQTPRYLIKTRGQQVTLSCSPISGHRSVSWYQQTPGQGLQFLFEYFSETQRNKGNFPGRFSGRQFSNSRSEMNVSTLELGDSALYLCASRETGLAGVELFFGEGSRLTVL.

There are many counts of this clonotype. The chain couples TRBV5-1 to TRBJ2-1, with 8 positions matching TRBD1. In germline, CDR1 is SGHRS, CDR2 YFSETQ. The CDR3 has 15 residues. J lost 5 bases, V lost 3 bases, and 7 bases had no gene match. The CDR3 DNA reads as TGCGCCAGCAGCTCCGGACAGGGACCTAACAATGAGCAGTTCTTC. Its protein product is CASSSGQGPNNEQFF.

There are many counts of this clonotype. This chain links TRBV5-1 with TRBJ2-3; D unclear. Germline values: CDR1 SGHRS, CDR2 YFSETQ. Trimming stripped 4 bases from V and 4 bases from J, with 7 bases between. This CDR3 spans 12 amino acids. The CDR3 spells CASSPPADTQYF. As DNA, the CDR3 is TGCGCCAGCAGCCCTCCTGCAGATACGCAGTATTTT. Full variable domain (missing parts from reference TRBV5-1 and TRBJ2-3): KAGVTQTPRYLIKTRGQQVTLSCSPISGHRSVSWYQQTPGQGLQFLFEYFSETQRNKGNFPGRFSGRQFSNSRSEMNVSTLELGDSALYLCASSPPADTQYFGPGTRLTVL.

This clonotype was found many times. The rearrangement uses TRBV3-1 and TRBJ2-2, with unresolved D. The CDR3 sequence is 15 residues long. The germline gives CDR1 LGHDT, CDR2 YNNKEL (reference sequence). The V end was cut by 4 bases, the J end by 1 base, with 10 bases between. CDR3: CASSPRAGNTGELFF. CDR3 coding DNA: TGTGCCAGCAGCCCTCGAGCCGGGAACACCGGGGAGCTGTTTTTT.

This clonotype was detected only a few times. CDR3 in amino acids: CSAPISGANVLTF. The CDR3 nucleotides read TGCAGTGCCCCGATATCTGGGGCCAACGTCCTGACTTTC. V and J are TRBV20-1 and TRBJ2-6; no definite D call. This CDR3 region has 13 residues. With 6 bases removed from V and 1 base from J, the gap between germline ends came to 7 bases. From germline, CDR1 is DFQATT and CDR2 SNEGSKA (reference sequence).

This chain connects TRBV20-1 to TRBJ2-7; TRBD1 is a possible D gene (5 bases). This CDR3 is built from 14 residues. Trimming took off 1 base at V and 2 bases at J, with 12 bases between the two ends. The germline gives CDR1 DFQATT, CDR2 SNEGSKA (reference sequence). The CDR3 DNA sequence: TGCAGTGCTAGAGTGGGGCAGGGCCCCTACGAGCAGTACTTC. Translation gives CSARVGQGPYEQYF.

This clonotype was seen many times. V is TRBV12-3 or TRBV12-4 and J is TRBJ2-7; the match to TRBD2 covers 8 bases. This CDR3 is 14 amino acids long. V gave up 4 bases and J gave up 9 bases; unmatched junction bases: 11. CDR3 sequence (DNA): TGTGCCAGCAGTTCGACCGGACTAGCTCGCCCGCAGTACTTC. Protein sequence: CASSSTGLARPQYF.

At least ten counts were recorded for this clonotype. The genes are TRBV6-1 and TRBJ1-1; the D is unclear. The CDR3 length is 13 residues. Trimming took 4 bases from V and 11 from J, leaving 17 bases between them. Germline V gives CDR1 MNHNS, CDR2 SASEGT. CDR3 in amino acids: CASSGGPLLAAFF. CDR3 nucleotide sequence: TGTGCCAGCAGTGGCGGACCGCTCTTAGCGGCTTTCTTT.

This clonotype was detected ten times or more. V usage is TRBV5-1 and J usage is TRBJ1-4, with D unclear. CDR1 and CDR2 from the germline V gene are SGHRS and YFSETQ. V gave up 1 base and J gave up 3 bases, with 7 bases separating them. This CDR3 comprises 14 residues. CDR3 in amino acids: CASSLRSANEKLFF. Written as DNA, the CDR3 is TGCGCCAGCAGCTTGAGGTCGGCTAATGAAAAACTGTTTTTT.

This clonotype was counted ten times or more. The rearrangement uses TRBV6-5 and TRBJ1-1; D possibly corresponds to TRBD1 (5 bases). This CDR3 spans 15 amino acids. Germline V gene lookup returns CDR1 MNHEY and CDR2 SVGAGI. V was trimmed by 0 bases and J by 2 bases, leaving 10 bases between them. Written as DNA, the CDR3 is TGTGCCAGCAGTTACTCGAAAAGGGGCAACACTGAAGCTTTCTTT. Amino acids: CASSYSKRGNTEAFF.